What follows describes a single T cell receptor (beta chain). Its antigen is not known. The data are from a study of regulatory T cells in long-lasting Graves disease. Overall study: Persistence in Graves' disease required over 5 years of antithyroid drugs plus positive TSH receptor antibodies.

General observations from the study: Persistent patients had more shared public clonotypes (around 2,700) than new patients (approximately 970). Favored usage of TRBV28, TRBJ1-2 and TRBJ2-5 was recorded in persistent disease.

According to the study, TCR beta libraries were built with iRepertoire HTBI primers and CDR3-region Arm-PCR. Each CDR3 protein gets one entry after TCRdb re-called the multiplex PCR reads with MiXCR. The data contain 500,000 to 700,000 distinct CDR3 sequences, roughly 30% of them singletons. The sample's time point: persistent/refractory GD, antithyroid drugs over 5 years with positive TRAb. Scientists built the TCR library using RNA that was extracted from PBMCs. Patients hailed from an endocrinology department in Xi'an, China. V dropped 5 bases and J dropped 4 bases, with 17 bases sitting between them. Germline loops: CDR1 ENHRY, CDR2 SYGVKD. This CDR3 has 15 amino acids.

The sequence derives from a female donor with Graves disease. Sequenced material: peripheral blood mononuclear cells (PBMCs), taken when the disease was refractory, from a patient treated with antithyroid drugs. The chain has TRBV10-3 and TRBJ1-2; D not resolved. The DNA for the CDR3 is TGTGCCATCAGTCCAAAGACGGACGGGCTCTATGGCTACACCTTC. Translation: CAISPKTDGLYGYTF.